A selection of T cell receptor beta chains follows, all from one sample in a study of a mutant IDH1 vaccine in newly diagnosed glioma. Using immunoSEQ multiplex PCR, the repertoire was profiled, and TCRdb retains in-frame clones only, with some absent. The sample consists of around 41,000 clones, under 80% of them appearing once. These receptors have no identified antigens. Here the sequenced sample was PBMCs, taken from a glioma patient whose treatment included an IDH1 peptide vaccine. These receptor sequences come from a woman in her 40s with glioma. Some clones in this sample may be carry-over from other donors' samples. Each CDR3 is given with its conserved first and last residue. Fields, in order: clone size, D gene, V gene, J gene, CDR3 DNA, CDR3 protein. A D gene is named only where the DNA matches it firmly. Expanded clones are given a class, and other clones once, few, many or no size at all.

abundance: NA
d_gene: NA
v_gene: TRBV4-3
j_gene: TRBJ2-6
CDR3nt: TGCGCCAGCAGCCAAGATACAGCTGGGGCCAACGTCCTGACTTTC
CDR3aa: CASSQDTAGANVLTF

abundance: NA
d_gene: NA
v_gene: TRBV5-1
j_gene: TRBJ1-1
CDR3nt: TGCGCCAGCAGCTTACCTATGGGGACTGAAGCTTTCTTT
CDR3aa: CASSLPMGTEAFF

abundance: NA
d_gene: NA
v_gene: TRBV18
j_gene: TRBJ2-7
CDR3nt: TGTGCCAGCTCACCAGACAGATGGGGCTCCTACGAGCAGTACTTC
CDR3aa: CASSPDRWGSYEQYF

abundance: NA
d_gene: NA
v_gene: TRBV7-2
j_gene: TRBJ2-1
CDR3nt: TGTGCCAGCAGCCGTTCGTGGGCTGAGCAGTTCTTC
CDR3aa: CASSRSWAEQFF

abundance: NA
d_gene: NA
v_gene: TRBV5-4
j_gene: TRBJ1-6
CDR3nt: TGTGCCAGCAGCTTGCCAGGGAGCGATTCACCCCTCCACTTT
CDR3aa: CASSLPGSDSPLHF

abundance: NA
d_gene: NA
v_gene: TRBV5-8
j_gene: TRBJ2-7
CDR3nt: TGTGCCAGCAGCTTGGGGGGATTCTCCTACGAGCAGTACTTC
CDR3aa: CASSLGGFSYEQYF

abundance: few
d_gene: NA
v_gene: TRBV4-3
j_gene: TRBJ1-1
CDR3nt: TGCGCCAGCAGCCAAGATCTGGGGGCGAAAGCTTTCTTT
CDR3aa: CASSQDLGAKAFF

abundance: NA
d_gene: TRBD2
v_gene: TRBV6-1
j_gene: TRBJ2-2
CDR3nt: TGTGCCAGCAGTCTGGCACGGGGGGCCGGGGAGCTGTTTTTT
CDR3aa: CASSLARGAGELFF

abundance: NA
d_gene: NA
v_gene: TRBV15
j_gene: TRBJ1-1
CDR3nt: TGTGCCACCAGTAAAAAGAGGGGGGCTGAAGCTTTCTTT
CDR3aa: CATSKKRGAEAFF

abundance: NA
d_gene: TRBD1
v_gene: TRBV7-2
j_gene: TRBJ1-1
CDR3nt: TGTGCCAGCAGCCCCCTTGGCCAGGGGGCCTTGAACACTGAAGCTTTCTTT
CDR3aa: CASSPLGQGALNTEAFF

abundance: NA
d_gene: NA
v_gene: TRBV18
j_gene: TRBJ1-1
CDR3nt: TGTGCCAGCTCAGTGGCCTTAACAGGGATGAACACTGAAGCTTTCTTT
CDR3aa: CASSVALTGMNTEAFF

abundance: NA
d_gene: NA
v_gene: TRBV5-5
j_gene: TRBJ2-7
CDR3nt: TGTGCCAGCAGCTTTGGGAGTTCCTACGAGCAGTACTTC
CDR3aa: CASSFGSSYEQYF

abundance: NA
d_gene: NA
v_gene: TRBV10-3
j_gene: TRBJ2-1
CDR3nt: TGTGCCATCAGCAGGACCCTAACCCCCAATGAGCAGTTCTTC
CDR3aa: CAISRTLTPNEQFF

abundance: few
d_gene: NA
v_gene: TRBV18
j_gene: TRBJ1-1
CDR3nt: TGTGCCAGCTCAAGGCCTGAGCCCCCAGCTTTCTTT
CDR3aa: CASSRPEPPAFF

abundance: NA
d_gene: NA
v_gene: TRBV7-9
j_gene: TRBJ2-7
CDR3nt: TGTGCCAGCAGCTTAGCGGTCTACGAGCAGTACTTC
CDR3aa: CASSLAVYEQYF

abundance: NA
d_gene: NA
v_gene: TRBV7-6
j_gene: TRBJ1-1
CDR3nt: TGTGCCAGCAGCTTAGTGGGCGCCCTGAGACCACAAAACACTGAAGCTTTCTTT
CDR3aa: CASSLVGALRPQNTEAFF

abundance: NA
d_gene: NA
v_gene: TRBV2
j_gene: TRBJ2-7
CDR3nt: TGTGCCAGCAGGGAAACCACGCAGGGCTACGAGCAGTACTTC
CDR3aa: CASRETTQGYEQYF

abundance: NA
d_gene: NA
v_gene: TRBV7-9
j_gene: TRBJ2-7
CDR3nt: TGTGCCAGCAGCTTACGGGGGGCGCCTGCCTACGAGCAGTACTTC
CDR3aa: CASSLRGAPAYEQYF

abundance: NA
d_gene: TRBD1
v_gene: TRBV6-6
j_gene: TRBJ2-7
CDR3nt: TGTGCCAGCAGCCGGGACAGGGCTTACGAGCAGTACTTC
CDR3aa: CASSRDRAYEQYF

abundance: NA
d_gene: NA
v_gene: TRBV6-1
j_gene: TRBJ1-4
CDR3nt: TGTGCCACAGGGACGTACAATGAAAAACTGTTTTTT
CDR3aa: CATGTYNEKLFF

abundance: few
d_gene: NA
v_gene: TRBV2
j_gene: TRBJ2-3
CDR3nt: TGTGCCAGCAGTGGGACGGACAGTTTCGGTACAGATACGCAGTATTTT
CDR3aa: CASSGTDSFGTDTQYF

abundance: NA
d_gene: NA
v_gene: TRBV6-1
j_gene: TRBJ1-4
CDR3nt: TGTGCCAGCAGGGAGGGCCTTGCAACTAATGAAAAACTGTTTTTT
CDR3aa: CASREGLATNEKLFF

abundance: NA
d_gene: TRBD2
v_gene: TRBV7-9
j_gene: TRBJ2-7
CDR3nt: TGTGCCAGCAGCTTAGGGGACTATTCGTACGAGCAGTACTTC
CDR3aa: CASSLGDYSYEQYF

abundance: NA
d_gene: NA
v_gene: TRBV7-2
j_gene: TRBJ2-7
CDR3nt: TGTGCCAGCAGCCCCCGGGACGGGGACTTCCACGAGCAGTACTTC
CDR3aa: CASSPRDGDFHEQYF